This T cell receptor (beta chain) emerged from a study of blood T cell repertoires in COVID-19. Study-wide context: T cells, B-cell-depleted T cells, or PBMCs provided the cDNA or gDNA that served as material.

Seattle cases were enrolled at active infection and followed longitudinally. In the original workflow: Amplification with reference gene primers provided the estimates of nucleated cell counts. Using immunoSEQ multiplex PCR, the repertoire was profiled, and TCRdb retains in-frame clones only, with some absent. That table is the source of V, J and clone size, and D and trimming were worked out from the DNA. The sample shows 120,000 to 150,000 clones, 80% to 90% of them seen only once. Germline V lookup: CDR1 LGHDT, CDR2 YNNKEL (reference sequence). The germline V and J ends were trimmed by 0 bases and 8 bases, with 11 bases remaining between them. The length of the CDR3 is 14 residues.

The receptor's source is a woman in her sixties or seventies with COVID-19, enrolled during active disease. What was sequenced was peripheral blood. The chain links TRBV3-1 (or the pseudogene TRBV3-2) to TRBJ2-1; the D is unclear. The DNA for the CDR3 is TGTGCCAGCAGCCAAGACTACGGGTCCCATGAGCAGTTCTTC. It specifies CASSQDYGSHEQFF.